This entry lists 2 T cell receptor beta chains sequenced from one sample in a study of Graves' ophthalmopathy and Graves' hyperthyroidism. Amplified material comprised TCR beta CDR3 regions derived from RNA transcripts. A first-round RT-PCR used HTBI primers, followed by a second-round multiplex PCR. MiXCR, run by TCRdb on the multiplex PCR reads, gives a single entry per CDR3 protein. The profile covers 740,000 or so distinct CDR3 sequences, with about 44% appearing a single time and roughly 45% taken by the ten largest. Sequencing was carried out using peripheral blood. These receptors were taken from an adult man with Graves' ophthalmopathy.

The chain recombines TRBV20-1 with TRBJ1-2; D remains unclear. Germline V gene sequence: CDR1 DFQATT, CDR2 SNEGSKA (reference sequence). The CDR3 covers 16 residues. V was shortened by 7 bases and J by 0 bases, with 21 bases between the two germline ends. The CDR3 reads CSVRLGLRGTNYGYTF. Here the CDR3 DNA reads TGCAGTGTTAGGTTAGGCCTCCGGGGAACTAACTATGGCTACACCTTC.

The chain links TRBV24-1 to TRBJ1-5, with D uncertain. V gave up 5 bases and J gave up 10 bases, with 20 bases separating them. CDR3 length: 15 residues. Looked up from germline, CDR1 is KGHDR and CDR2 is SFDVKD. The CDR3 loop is CATSARVRPERPQHF. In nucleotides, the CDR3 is TGTGCCACCAGTGCTAGAGTCAGGCCTGAGAGACCCCAGCATTTT.